The 17 T cell receptor beta chains given below trace back to one sample, sequenced in a study of CD8 T cells in ankylosing spondylitis. Study conclusions and caveats: What seemed typical of ankylosing spondylitis blood was a TCR beta motif built from under 10 highly homologous variants.

TCRdb used MiXCR to reprocess the 5' RACE reads, holding one entry per CDR3 protein. The sample includes some 450,000 distinct CDR3 sequences, 15% to 20% of them seen just once. No antigen has been identified for these receptors. Sequencing input: blood, either unsorted or a sorted T cell fraction (not recorded which). The receptors shown here come from a male donor with ankylosing spondylitis.

About this clonotype itself: The final CDR3 position lacks the conserved phenylalanine or tryptophan, pointing to a likely read error. The chain is built from TRBV28 and TRBJ2-7; 7 nucleotides line up with TRBD2. The V gene end was trimmed by 10 bases and the J gene end by 3 bases; junction bases not matched to a gene: 9. CDR1 and CDR2 from the germline V gene are MDHEN and SYDVKM. The CDR3 is made up of 13 amino acids. The CDR3 reads CATGLAVLYEQYY. DNA for the CDR3: TGTGCCACGGGGCTAGCGGTCCTCTACGAGCAGTACTAC.

This clonotype was seen a few times. The chain uses TRBV5-6 and TRBJ2-7; tentatively, D is TRBD1 (7 bases). Germline V gives CDR1 SGHDT, CDR2 YYEEEE. The V and J ends lost 0 bases and 3 bases respectively, with 13 bases between them. This CDR3 is 15 amino acids long. CDR3 in DNA: TGTGCCAGCAGCTTGGGAGGGGGCGGGGTCTACGAGCAGTACTTC. It translates to CASSLGGGGVYEQYF.

This clonotype was detected a few times. The chain couples TRBV12-3 or TRBV12-4 to TRBJ2-7, with 10 bases fitting TRBD2. The CDR3 is made up of 16 amino acids. The trim removed 6 bases at V and 5 bases at J, leaving 13 bases unmatched. The CDR3: CASSLGVAGGLDEQYF. CDR3 nucleotides: TGTGCCAGCAGCCTGGGAGTAGCGGGGGGTCTCGACGAGCAGTACTTC.

The genes are TRBV9 and TRBJ2-7; 7 positions match TRBD2. Germline V lookup: CDR1 SGDLS, CDR2 YYNGEE. The ends lost 3 bases at V and 2 bases at J; junction bases unmatched: 8. The CDR3 contains 15 residues. CDR3 in amino acids: CASSAGGLKTYEQYF. The DNA of the CDR3 is TGTGCCAGCAGCGCGGGGGGACTAAAAACCTACGAGCAGTACTTC.

The V and J genes are TRBV5-1 and TRBJ2-7; 7 nucleotides match TRBD1. V shed 0 bases, J shed 2 bases, and the junction held 8 bases outside the gene matches. Germline V CDR1 and CDR2: SGHRS, YFSETQ. There are 16 residues in the CDR3. CDR3 sequence reads: CASSLASSTGTYEQYF. For the CDR3, the DNA is TGCGCCAGCAGCTTGGCCTCTTCGACAGGGACCTACGAGCAGTACTTC.

V is TRBV27 and J is TRBJ1-5; unclear D gene. Trimming removed 8 bases at V and 4 bases at J, with 18 bases between. The length of the CDR3 is 15 residues. Germline CDR1 reads MNHEY; CDR2 reads SMNVEV (reference sequence). For the CDR3, the DNA is TGTGCCAGCGGGGTTACCGGATTCGGGAATCAGCCCCAGCATTTT. Translated, it gives CASGVTGFGNQPQHF.

This clonotype was seen more than once but under ten times. J is TRBJ2-5 and V is TRBV5-1, with 8 bases fitting TRBD2. J gave up 5 bases and V 4 bases, and 7 bases lay outside the gene matches. From germline, CDR1 is SGHRS and CDR2 YFSETQ. The CDR3 extends over 14 amino acids. CDR3 amino acids: CASSPGGAGETQYF. The CDR3 DNA is TGCGCCAGCAGCCCCGGGGGGGCCGGGGAGACCCAGTACTTC.

For this clonotype: Compared with germline, one end of the junction differs, possibly owing to a read error. V and J are TRBV2 and TRBJ2-1; D gene ambiguous. The CDR3 covers 8 residues. Per the germline V gene, CDR1 is SNHLY and CDR2 is FYNNEI. The CDR3 region has the DNA TGTGCCAGCAGAGGCCTGTCCTTC. This codes for CASRGLSF.

The chain is built from TRBV7-9 and TRBJ1-2; TRBD1 matches at 7 bases. CDR1 is SEHNR and CDR2 is FQNEAQ in the germline V gene (reference sequence). This CDR3 spans 14 amino acids. V dropped 3 bases and J dropped 8; count of bases not matched to a gene: 9. The CDR3: CASSFSTGPFGYTF. In nucleotides, the CDR3 is TGTGCCAGCAGCTTCTCGACAGGGCCCTTCGGCTACACCTTC.

This clonotype was counted between two and nine times. The V call is TRBV10-2, the J call TRBJ1-1; D is unclear. V was cut by 7 bases and J by 6 bases, with 15 bases left in between. This CDR3 spans 13 amino acids. The germline gives CDR1 WSHSY, CDR2 SAAADI. The CDR3 sequence is CASIGGGRPEAFF. The CDR3 DNA sequence: TGCGCCAGCATTGGTGGAGGGCGGCCTGAAGCTTTCTTT.

The chain has TRBV20-1 and TRBJ2-7, with D unresolved. Trimming left V 3 bases short and J 3 bases short, with 12 bases between. CDR3 length: 13 amino acids. Germline assignment: CDR1 DFQATT and CDR2 SNEGSKA (reference sequence). The CDR3 loop is CSARRQANYEQYF. The CDR3 DNA reads TGCAGTGCTAGGCGGCAGGCTAACTACGAGCAGTACTTC.

The J gene is TRBJ2-3, the V gene TRBV12-3 or TRBV12-4; possible D gene TRBD2, 6 bases. The CDR3 totals 16 residues. With 2 bases removed from V and 1 base from J, the gap between germline ends came to 13 bases. CDR3 sequence: CASSLIAGWGTDTQYF. CDR3 bases: TGTGCCAGCAGTTTAATCGCGGGATGGGGCACAGATACGCAGTATTTT.

The chain links TRBV7-2 to TRBJ2-7; TRBD1 agrees at 12 bases. The CDR3 sequence is 14 residues long. CDR1 and CDR2 (germline): SGHTA, FQGNSA. V was clipped by 3 bases and J by 7 bases; unmatched bases: 4. CDR3 region: CASSLGQGALEQYF. CDR3 sequence (DNA): TGTGCCAGCAGCTTGGGACAGGGGGCGCTGGAGCAGTACTTC.

The chain links TRBV20-1 to TRBJ2-1; 11 positions match TRBD2. Per the germline V gene, CDR1 is DFQATT and CDR2 is SNEGSKA (reference sequence). This CDR3 contains 16 residues. V shed 1 base and J 6 bases; nucleotides not matched to a gene: 8. The CDR3 sequence: CSARAGLAVVFNEQFF. In DNA form, the CDR3 reads TGCAGTGCTAGAGCGGGACTAGCGGTCGTTTTCAATGAGCAGTTCTTC.

V gene TRBV11-3 combines with J gene TRBJ2-1, with 7 bases fitting TRBD2. V lost 4 bases to trimming and J lost 3 bases; unmatched junction nucleotides: 12. The germline V gene encodes CDR1 SGHNT and CDR2 YENEEA. The CDR3 has 17 residues. This CDR3 is CASSSASGVARYNEQFF. The CDR3 bases are TGTGCCAGCAGCTCCGCCAGCGGGGTAGCCCGCTACAATGAGCAGTTCTTC.

V gene TRBV3-1 combines with J gene TRBJ2-1; no clear D gene. Germline lookup yields CDR1 LGHDT and CDR2 YNNKEL (reference sequence). Between the trimmed V and J ends, which lost 1 base and 8 bases, there was a span of 6 bases. The CDR3 sequence is 12 residues long. Here the CDR3 reads CASSQVDYEQFF. The CDR3 bases are TGTGCCAGCAGCCAAGTTGATTATGAGCAGTTCTTC.

The chain is built from TRBV6-2 or TRBV6-3 and TRBJ2-1; 7 nucleotides line up with TRBD2. Germline CDR1 and CDR2: MNHEY and SVGEGT. V lost 3 bases, J lost 9 bases, and 14 bases stayed unmatched. CDR3 length equals 16 residues. CDR3 sequence reads: CASSYQGAGGSLEQFF. CDR3 sequence (DNA): TGTGCCAGCAGTTATCAGGGCGCGGGCGGGAGCCTTGAGCAGTTCTTC.